Listed below are T cell receptor beta chains from one sample, sequenced in a study of vaccination effects on CD4 cells after COVID-19. The assay was immunoSEQ multiplex PCR, and TCRdb's table has in-frame clones only and misses some. The sample lists approximately 58,000 clones, over 65% occurring once. These receptors lack a known antigen. The material sequenced was CD4+ T cells from PBMCs cultured without peptide, taken before COVID-19 vaccination. Source of these receptors: a human donor who received a COVID-19 vaccine. CDR3s include the opening cysteine and the closing phenylalanine or tryptophan. The D gene is left open where the match is weak. Size tells how often a clone was seen (once, few, many) or the class of an expanded clone, and some rows leave it out.

len	j_gene	abundance	d_gene	v_gene	CDR3aa	CDR3nt
12	TRBJ2-5	once	TRBD1	TRBV10-2	CASSTGVETQYF	TGCGCCAGCAGCACAGGGGTAGAGACCCAGTACTTC
13	TRBJ1-1	NA	TRBD1	TRBV9	CASGDRVNTEAFF	TGTGCCAGCGGGGACAGGGTGAACACTGAAGCTTTCTTT
15	TRBJ2-5	once	TRBD1	TRBV2	CASSGGTGPQETQYF	TGTGCCAGCAGTGGTGGGACAGGGCCGCAAGAGACCCAGTACTTC
14	TRBJ2-1	NA	NA	TRBV3-1/TRBV3-2	CASSQGASRGAQFF	TGTGCCAGCAGCCAAGGGGCGAGTCGGGGGGCCCAGTTCTTC
13	TRBJ1-1	NA	NA	TRBV21-1	CASSRDSRTEAFF	TGTGCCAGCAGCAGGGACAGTCGCACTGAAGCTTTCTTT
13	TRBJ1-1	NA	NA	TRBV9	CASSVAMGTEAFF	TGTGCCAGCAGCGTAGCTATGGGCACTGAAGCTTTCTTT
15	TRBJ2-5	once	TRBD1	TRBV11-1	CASSWATGVEETQYF	TGTGCCAGCAGCTGGGCCACAGGGGTGGAAGAGACCCAGTACTTC
16	TRBJ2-1	NA	TRBD2	TRBV19	CASSSSSGSSYNEQFF	TGTGCCAGTAGTTCTAGTAGCGGGTCCTCCTACAATGAGCAGTTCTTC
16	TRBJ2-2	NA	TRBD1	TRBV7-2	CASSLLGQGRTGELFF	TGTGCCAGCAGCTTGCTTGGACAGGGTAGGACCGGGGAGCTGTTTTTT
15	TRBJ1-5	NA	NA	TRBV5-1	CASSLVGQSNQPQHF	TGCGCCAGCAGCTTGGTAGGACAAAGCAATCAGCCCCAGCATTTT
16	TRBJ2-3	NA	TRBD2	TRBV3-1/TRBV3-2	CASSRRTSGATDTQYF	TGTGCCAGCAGCCGCCGGACTAGCGGGGCTACAGATACGCAGTATTTT
16	TRBJ2-3	NA	TRBD1	TRBV7-8	CASSFHTGGESDTQYF	TGTGCCAGCAGCTTTCACACAGGGGGCGAGTCAGATACGCAGTATTTT
14	TRBJ1-2	NA	NA	TRBV5-4	CASSYERRTDGYTF	TGTGCCAGCAGCTATGAACGAAGGACGGACGGCTACACCTTC
15	TRBJ1-1	few	NA	TRBV18	CASSPFGGMNTEAFF	TGTGCCAGCTCACCGTTCGGCGGAATGAACACTGAAGCTTTCTTT
16	TRBJ1-6	NA	NA	TRBV10-1	CASSDFGQSYNSPLHF	TGCGCCAGCAGTGATTTCGGACAGTCTTATAATTCACCCCTCCACTTT
17	TRBJ1-5	NA	NA	TRBV4-1	CASSQRGGQGGNQPQHF	TGCGCCAGCAGCCAAAGGGGAGGCCAGGGAGGAAATCAGCCCCAGCATTTT
12	TRBJ2-3	NA	NA	TRBV18	CASSPLLDTQYF	TGTGCCAGCTCACCACTGCTAGATACGCAGTATTTT
15	TRBJ1-6	NA	TRBD1	TRBV25-1	CASSPQTGNNSPLHF	TGTGCCAGCAGTCCACAGACAGGGAATAATTCACCCCTCCACTTT
13	TRBJ2-1	NA	NA	TRBV12-3/TRBV12-4	CASTLDPTSEQFF	TGTGCCAGCACCCTTGACCCGACGTCCGAGCAGTTCTTC
15	TRBJ2-3	NA	NA	TRBV7-2	CASSLVSGNTDTQYF	TGTGCCAGCAGCTTAGTGTCGGGAAACACAGATACGCAGTATTTT
15	TRBJ1-5	NA	NA	TRBV4-2	CASSQDEVSNQPQHF	TGTGCCAGCAGCCAAGATGAGGTTAGCAATCAGCCCCAGCATTTT
16	TRBJ2-5	NA	TRBD2	TRBV24-1	CATSDFSSGGDETQYF	TGTGCCACCAGTGATTTCTCTAGCGGGGGGGACGAGACCCAGTACTTC
13	TRBJ1-1	few	NA	TRBV19	CASQVGGYTEAFF	TGTGCCAGTCAAGTTGGGGGCTACACTGAAGCTTTCTTT
14	TRBJ2-3	NA	NA	TRBV6-5	CASSYFPGRDTQYF	TGTGCCAGCAGTTACTTCCCAGGGAGGGATACGCAGTATTTT
16	TRBJ1-5	NA	TRBD1	TRBV28	CASRVEQGAPWQPQHF	TGTGCCAGCAGAGTGGAACAGGGGGCGCCTTGGCAGCCCCAGCATTTT
16	TRBJ2-3	once	NA	TRBV15	CATSRRGQDISDTQYF	TGTGCCACCAGCAGACGCGGCCAGGACATATCAGATACGCAGTATTTT
14	TRBJ2-3	NA	NA	TRBV19	CASTVGTSTDTQYF	TGTGCCAGTACTGTGGGAACTAGCACAGATACGCAGTATTTT
13	TRBJ2-5	NA	NA	TRBV27	CASSRKYQETQYF	TGTGCCAGCAGTCGGAAGTACCAAGAGACCCAGTACTTC